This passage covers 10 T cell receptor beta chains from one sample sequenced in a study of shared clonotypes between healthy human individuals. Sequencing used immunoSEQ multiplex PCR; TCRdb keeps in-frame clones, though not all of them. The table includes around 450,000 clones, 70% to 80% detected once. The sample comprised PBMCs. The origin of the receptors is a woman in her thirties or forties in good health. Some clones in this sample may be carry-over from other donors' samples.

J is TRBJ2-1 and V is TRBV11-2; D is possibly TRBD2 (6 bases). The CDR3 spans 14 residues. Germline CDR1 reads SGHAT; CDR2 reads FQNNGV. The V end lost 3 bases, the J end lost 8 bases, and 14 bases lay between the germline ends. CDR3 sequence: CASSLGLLVYEQFF. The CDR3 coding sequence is TGTGCCAGCAGCTTGGGACTGTTGGTCTATGAGCAGTTCTTC.

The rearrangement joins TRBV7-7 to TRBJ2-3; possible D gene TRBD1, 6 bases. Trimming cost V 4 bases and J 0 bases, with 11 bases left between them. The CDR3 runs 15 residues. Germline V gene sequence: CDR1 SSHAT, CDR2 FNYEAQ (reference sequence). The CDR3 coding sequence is TGTGCCAGCAGCTCCCTTGGGGGCAGCACAGATACGCAGTATTTT. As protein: CASSSLGGSTDTQYF.

For the CDR3, the DNA is TGTGCCAGCAGCGCCGGACTAGCGGGAGGAGAGGTGCAGTACTTC. It encodes CASSAGLAGGEVQYF. The V gene is TRBV9, the J gene TRBJ2-7, with 14 bases aligning to TRBD2. The J segment lost 9 bases and the V segment lost 3 bases, leaving 8 bases of the junction unmatched. The germline CDR1 and CDR2 sequences are SGDLS and YYNGEE. The CDR3 sequence is 15 residues long. Complete variable domain (other parts from reference TRBV9 and TRBJ2-7): DSGVTQTPKHLITATGQRVTLRCSPRSGDLSVYWYQQSLDQGLQFLIQYYNGEERAKGNILERFSAQQFPDLHSELNLSSLELGDSALYFCASSAGLAGGEVQYFGPGTRLTVT.

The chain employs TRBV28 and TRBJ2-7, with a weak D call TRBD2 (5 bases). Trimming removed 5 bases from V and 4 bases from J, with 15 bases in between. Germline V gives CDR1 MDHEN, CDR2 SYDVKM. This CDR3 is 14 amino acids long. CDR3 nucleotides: TGTGCCAGCAGTCCCCCGCCGAGAGGGTACGAGCAGTACTTC. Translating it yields CASSPPPRGYEQYF.

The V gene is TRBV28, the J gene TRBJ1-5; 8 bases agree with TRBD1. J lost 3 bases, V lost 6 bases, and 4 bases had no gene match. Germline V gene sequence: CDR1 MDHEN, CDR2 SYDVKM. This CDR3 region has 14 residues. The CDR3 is CASRAGGSNQPQHF. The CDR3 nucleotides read TGTGCCAGCAGAGCAGGGGGCTCCAATCAGCCCCAGCATTTT.

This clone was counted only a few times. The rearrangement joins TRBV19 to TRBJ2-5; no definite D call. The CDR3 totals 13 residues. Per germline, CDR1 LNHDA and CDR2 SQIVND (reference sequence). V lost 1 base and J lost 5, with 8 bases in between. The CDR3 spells CASSIGSLETQYF. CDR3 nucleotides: TGTGCCAGTAGTATAGGGTCATTGGAGACCCAGTACTTC.

CDR3 sequence reads: CASSEAGASYEQYF. The CDR3, as DNA: TGTGCCAGCAGTGAAGCTGGGGCTTCCTACGAGCAGTACTTC. The rearrangement joins TRBV6-1 to TRBJ2-7; possible D gene TRBD1, 5 bases. The germline V gene encodes CDR1 MNHNS and CDR2 SASEGT. V lost 0 bases, J lost 1 base, and 7 bases lay in between. This CDR3 has 14 amino acids.

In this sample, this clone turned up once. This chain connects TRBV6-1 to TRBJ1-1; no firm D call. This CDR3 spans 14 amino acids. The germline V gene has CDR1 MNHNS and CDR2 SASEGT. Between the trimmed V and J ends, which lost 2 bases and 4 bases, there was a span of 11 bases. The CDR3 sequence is CASSESHTGTEAFF. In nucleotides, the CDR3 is TGTGCCAGCAGTGAATCTCACACGGGCACTGAAGCTTTCTTT.

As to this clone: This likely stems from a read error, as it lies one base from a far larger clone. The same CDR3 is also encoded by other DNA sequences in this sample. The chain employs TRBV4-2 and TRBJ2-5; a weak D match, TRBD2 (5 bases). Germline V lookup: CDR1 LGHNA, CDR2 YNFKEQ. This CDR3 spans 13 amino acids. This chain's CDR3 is CASSQAARETQYF. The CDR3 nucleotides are TGTGCTAGCAGTCAAGCGGCAAGGGAGACCCAGTACTTC.

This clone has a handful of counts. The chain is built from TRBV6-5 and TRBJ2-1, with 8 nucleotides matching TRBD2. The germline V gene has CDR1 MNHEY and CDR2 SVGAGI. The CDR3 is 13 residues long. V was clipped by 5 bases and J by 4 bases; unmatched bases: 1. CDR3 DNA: TGTGCCAGCAGTATAGCGGGGTACAATGAGCAGTTCTTC. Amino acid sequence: CASSIAGYNEQFF.